The rows below give T cell receptor beta chains drawn from one sample of a study of blood T cell repertoires in COVID-19. Generated by immunoSEQ multiplex PCR, the TCRdb table keeps only in-frame clones and is missing some. This sample yields approximately 230,000 clones, of which 86% are seen a single time; 15% to 18% belongs to the top ten. Specimen: PBMCs or T cells enriched from blood (not recorded which). These receptors all come from a man younger than 35 who had recovered from COVID-19. Each CDR3 is given without its conserved first and last residue. Clone size is shown for a subset of rows, as once, few, many or a class of expanded clone.

>TRBV5-1|TRBJ2-7|-
ASSLVASSYEQY
>TRBV4-1|TRBJ2-6|-
ASSQDRGQGASGANVLT
>TRBV18|TRBJ2-2|-
ASSPPTSTGELF
>TRBV3-1/TRBV3-2|TRBJ1-6|-
ASSPTQGVNSPLH
>TRBV13|TRBJ2-5|many
ASTASGRAETQY
>TRBV27|TRBJ2-5|-
ASSFIGRVFISETQY
>TRBV19|TRBJ2-1|-
ASRTTSGGYNEQF
>TRBV19|TRBJ2-2|-
ASSIDPGGTGELF
>TRBV5-1|TRBJ1-1|-
ASSFSGQGTTNTEAF
>TRBV5-4|TRBJ2-5|-
ASSLVDRGETQY
>TRBV4-1|TRBJ2-7|-
ASSQEDRGSYEQY
>TRBV5-1|TRBJ1-1|-
ASSLDLAKTEAF
>TRBV6-5|TRBJ2-1|-
ASSSKRGSSYNEQF
>TRBV11-2|TRBJ2-7|-
ASSWKRDSSYEQY
>TRBV12-3/TRBV12-4|TRBJ2-2|few
ASSPRGTGELF
>TRBV6-6|TRBJ1-2|-
ASREGANYGYT